A selection of T cell receptor beta chains follows, all from one sample in a study of blood T cell repertoires in COVID-19. Method: immunoSEQ multiplex PCR; TCRdb's copy keeps in-frame clones and lacks some. The repertoire consists of approximately 150,000 clones, with approximately 88% occurring once and the leading ten covering approximately 1.8%. Sequencing used peripheral blood. Receptors were obtained from a man aged 65-85 years with acute or convalescent COVID-19. The CDR3 runs from the conserved cysteine through the conserved F or W. D genes are given only for firm matches. Clone size is shown for a subset of rows, as once, few, many or a class of expanded clone.

length | D | J | V | size | DNA | CDR3
18 | - | TRBJ1-4 | TRBV7-9 | - | TGTGCCAGCAGCTTAGAGTATTCGTCAGATGCAACTAATGAAAAACTGTTTTTT | CASSLEYSSDATNEKLFF
14 | - | TRBJ1-1 | TRBV7-9 | once | TGTGCCAGCAGCTTAGACTTGGAGGACACTGAAGCTTTCTTT | CASSLDLEDTEAFF
15 | - | TRBJ1-3 | TRBV9 | - | TGTGCCAGCAGCGTAGGACAGTACTCTGGAAACACCATATATTTT | CASSVGQYSGNTIYF
14 | TRBD1 | TRBJ2-5 | TRBV18 | - | TGTGCCAGCTCGCGAACAGGGGGATCAGAGACCCAGTACTTC | CASSRTGGSETQYF
14 | TRBD2 | TRBJ2-7 | TRBV11-2 | once | TGTGCCAGCAGGCGACCGGGACTAGCTTTCGAGCAGTACTTC | CASRRPGLAFEQYF
15 | - | TRBJ1-1 | TRBV15 | - | TGTGCCACCAGCAGAGGGGGACTCCTGGGGACTGAAGCTTTCTTT | CATSRGGLLGTEAFF
16 | TRBD2 | TRBJ2-7 | TRBV3-1/TRBV3-2 | - | TGTGCCAGCAGCCGAGGGACTAGCGGGGGCTCCTACGAGCAGTACTTC | CASSRGTSGGSYEQYF
16 | - | TRBJ2-3 | TRBV4-1 | - | TGCGCCAGCAGCCAAGATCCTGGCAGGGTCACAGATACGCAGTATTTT | CASSQDPGRVTDTQYF
16 | - | TRBJ1-3 | TRBV7-2 | - | TGTGCCAGCAGCCCTCAACAGGGAGCACCTGGAAACACCATATATTTT | CASSPQQGAPGNTIYF
16 | TRBD1 | TRBJ2-3 | TRBV5-1 | - | TGCGCCAGCAGCTTGGGGACAGGAGATAGCACAGATACGCAGTATTTT | CASSLGTGDSTDTQYF
15 | TRBD2 | TRBJ2-2 | TRBV30 | once | TGTGCCTGGGATAAAGCTAGCGGGAGCACCGGGGAGCTGTTTTTT | CAWDKASGSTGELFF
14 | - | TRBJ2-3 | TRBV6-5 | - | TGTGCCAGCAGTTACCAGGGGTTCACAGATACGCAGTATTTT | CASSYQGFTDTQYF
13 | - | TRBJ1-1 | TRBV3-1/TRBV3-2 | - | TGTGCCAGCAGGCCACAGGTGAACACTGAAGCTTTCTTT | CASRPQVNTEAFF
16 | - | TRBJ2-7 | TRBV18 | few | TGTGCCAGCTCACCCTTAATCCACGAGAGCTCCTACGAGCAGTACTTC | CASSPLIHESSYEQYF
13 | - | TRBJ1-1 | TRBV18 | - | TGTGCCAGCTCCGAAGTAGAGAACACTGAAGCTTTCTTT | CASSEVENTEAFF
13 | TRBD1 | TRBJ1-5 | TRBV12-3/TRBV12-4 | - | TGTGCCAGCAGTCATCCGGACAGGGCGGCCCAGCATTTT | CASSHPDRAAQHF
14 | TRBD2 | TRBJ2-3 | TRBV5-1 | - | TGCGCCAGCAGCTTCGGGGGGGCAACAGATACGCAGTATTTT | CASSFGGATDTQYF
16 | TRBD1 | TRBJ2-3 | TRBV19 | once | TGTGCCAGTAGTATCCTGCCAGGGGGCTCGGGAGATACGCAGTATTTT | CASSILPGGSGDTQYF
14 | TRBD1 | TRBJ1-1 | TRBV11-2 | once | TGTGCCAGCAGCTCGACAGGGGGCGAAACTGAAGCTTTCTTT | CASSSTGGETEAFF
14 | TRBD1 | TRBJ1-1 | TRBV7-8 | - | TGTGCCAGCAGCTTAAGGGGACAGAGGACTGAAGCTTTCTTT | CASSLRGQRTEAFF
16 | TRBD1 | TRBJ2-6 | TRBV18 | - | TGTGCCAGCTCACCCCGACAGGGAGCTGGGGCCAACGTCCTGACTTTC | CASSPRQGAGANVLTF
14 | - | TRBJ1-6 | TRBV7-9 | - | TGTGCCAGCGCGGGGCAAGGGTCCGGTTCACCCCTCCACTTT | CASAGQGSGSPLHF
14 | - | TRBJ2-7 | TRBV5-5 | - | TGTGCCAGCAGCTTGATTGGGACAAGTTACGAGCAGTACTTC | CASSLIGTSYEQYF
16 | - | TRBJ1-5 | TRBV6-1 | - | TGTGCCAGCAGTGAAAGGCAGAGGGCGGGCAATCAGCCCCAGCATTTT | CASSERQRAGNQPQHF
18 | TRBD2 | TRBJ2-4 | TRBV7-9 | - | TGTGCCAGCAGCCTTCCCCCACGGCTAGCGGGGAACAAAAACATTCAGTACTTC | CASSLPPRLAGNKNIQYF
16 | TRBD1 | TRBJ1-1 | TRBV7-8 | once | TGTGCCAGCAGCCTAACCGACAGGGGTCTGAACACTGAAGCTTTCTTT | CASSLTDRGLNTEAFF
13 | - | TRBJ1-1 | TRBV18 | - | TGTGCCAGCTCAGCATCGTTCGGGACTGAAGCTTTCTTT | CASSASFGTEAFF
14 | TRBD1 | TRBJ2-3 | TRBV11-1 | - | TGTGCCAGCAGCGCTGGACAGGGCACAGATACGCAGTATTTT | CASSAGQGTDTQYF
15 | TRBD1 | TRBJ1-5 | TRBV2 | - | TGTGCCAGCAGTGAGAGGGACAGGGGGAATCAGCCCCAGCATTTT | CASSERDRGNQPQHF
16 | - | TRBJ1-1 | TRBV7-2 | few | TGTGCCAGCAGCTTAGGGTTAGGAATGGGGGGCACTGAAGCTTTCTTT | CASSLGLGMGGTEAFF
12 | - | TRBJ1-1 | TRBV6-5 | - | TGTGCCAGCAGTTTCCAGGGCACTGAAGCTTTCTTT | CASSFQGTEAFF
14 | - | TRBJ1-2 | TRBV6-5 | - | TGTGCCAGCAGGTCTTCAGGGATCTCCAGAGACTACACCTTC | CASRSSGISRDYTF
15 | TRBD2 | TRBJ2-3 | TRBV10-2 | once | TGCGCCAGCGCCGCGACTAGCGGGGGGACAGATACGCAGTATTTT | CASAATSGGTDTQYF
16 | TRBD1 | TRBJ2-3 | TRBV5-1 | - | TGCGCCAGCAGCCCGCCCCGGGACAGGGTTCCGCCTACGCAGTATTTT | CASSPPRDRVPPTQYF
13 | TRBD1 | TRBJ1-2 | TRBV5-1 | - | TGCGCCAGCAGCTACCGACAGGGGGGTGGCTACACCTTC | CASSYRQGGGYTF
15 | - | TRBJ1-5 | TRBV2 | once | TGTGCCAGCAGCTTACAGGGTATTAGCAATCAGCCCCAGCATTTT | CASSLQGISNQPQHF
14 | TRBD1 | TRBJ1-2 | TRBV28 | - | TGTGCCAGCAGGGGGGGGACAGGGGCGTATGGCTACACCTTC | CASRGGTGAYGYTF
14 | - | TRBJ1-6 | TRBV7-9 | - | TGTGCCAGCAGCGGGGACGGGGAGGGTTCACCCCTCCACTTT | CASSGDGEGSPLHF
17 | - | TRBJ2-1 | TRBV4-2 | - | TGTGCCAGCAGCCAAGAATCCCTAGACTACCGGCCCGATGAGCAGTTCTTC | CASSQESLDYRPDEQFF
13 | - | TRBJ1-1 | TRBV6-5 | - | TGTGCCAGCGGAGACCTCCCGGGGACTGAAGCTTTCTTT | CASGDLPGTEAFF
13 | - | TRBJ2-4 | TRBV11-2 | - | TGTGCCAGCAGCTCGCAGGGTGGAAACATTCAGTACTTC | CASSSQGGNIQYF
13 | TRBD1 | TRBJ1-1 | TRBV6-5 | - | TGTGCCAGCAGTCCTACAGGGGGCGCGAAAGCTTTCTTT | CASSPTGGAKAFF